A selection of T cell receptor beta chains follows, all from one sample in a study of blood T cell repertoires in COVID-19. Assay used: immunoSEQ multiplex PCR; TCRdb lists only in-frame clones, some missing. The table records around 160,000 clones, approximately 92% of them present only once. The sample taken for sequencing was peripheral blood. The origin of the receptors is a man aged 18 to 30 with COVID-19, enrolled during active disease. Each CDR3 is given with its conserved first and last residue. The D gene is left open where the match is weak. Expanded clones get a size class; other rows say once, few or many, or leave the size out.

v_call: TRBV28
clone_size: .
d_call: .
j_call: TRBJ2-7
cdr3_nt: TGTGCCAGCAGTTTTCCTCTCCGGGGCTACGAGCAGTACTTC
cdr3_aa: CASSFPLRGYEQYF

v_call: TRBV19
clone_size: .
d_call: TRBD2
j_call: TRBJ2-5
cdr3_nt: TGTGCCAGTAGTATCGCCGGACTAGCGAAGACCCAGTACTTC
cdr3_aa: CASSIAGLAKTQYF

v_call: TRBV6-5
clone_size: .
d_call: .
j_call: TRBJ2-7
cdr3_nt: TGTGCCAGCAGTTACCTCAACCTGAGGGAGCAGTACTTC
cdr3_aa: CASSYLNLREQYF

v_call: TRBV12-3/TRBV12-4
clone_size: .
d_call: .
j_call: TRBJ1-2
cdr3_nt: TGTGCCAGCAGTCCCGGCCAGGGGTCTGGCTACACCTTC
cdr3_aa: CASSPGQGSGYTF

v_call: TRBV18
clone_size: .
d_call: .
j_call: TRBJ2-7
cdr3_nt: TGTGCCAGCTCGGTCCGGACAGAATCTCCTATGGGGCAGTACTTC
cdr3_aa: CASSVRTESPMGQYF

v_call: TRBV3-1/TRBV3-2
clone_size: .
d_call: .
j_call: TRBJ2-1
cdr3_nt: TGTGCCAGCAGCCTAGACAACGGCTACAATGAGCAGTTCTTC
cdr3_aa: CASSLDNGYNEQFF

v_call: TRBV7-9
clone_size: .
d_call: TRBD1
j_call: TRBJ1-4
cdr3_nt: TGTGCCAGCAGCCCGGGACAGGGGTCAGGTGAAAAACTGTTTTTT
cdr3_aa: CASSPGQGSGEKLFF

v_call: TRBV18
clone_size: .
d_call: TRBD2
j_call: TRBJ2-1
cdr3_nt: TGTGCCAGCTCACCAGCCCCCGGGACTAGCGGGATGGGGCAGTTCTTC
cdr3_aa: CASSPAPGTSGMGQFF

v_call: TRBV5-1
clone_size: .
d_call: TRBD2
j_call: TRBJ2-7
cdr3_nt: TGCGCCAGCAGCCCTAGGACTAGCGGGAGAGGGTACGAGCAGTACTTC
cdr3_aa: CASSPRTSGRGYEQYF

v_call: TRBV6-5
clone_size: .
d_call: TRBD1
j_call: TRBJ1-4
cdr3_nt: TGTGCCAGCAGTTTCCCCGGGACAGGGGCTAATGAAAAACTGCTTTTT
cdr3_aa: CASSFPGTGANEKLLF

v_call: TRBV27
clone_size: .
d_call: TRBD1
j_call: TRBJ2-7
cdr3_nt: TGTGCCAGCAGCTCGGACAGGGGAGCATCCGAGCAGTACTTC
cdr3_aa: CASSSDRGASEQYF

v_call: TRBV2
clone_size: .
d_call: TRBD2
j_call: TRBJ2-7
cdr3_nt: TGTGCCAGCAGTAGTCCCGGGACAGTCCCGGGACTAGCGGGAGGAAGGTACGAGCAGTACTTC
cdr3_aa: CASSSPGTVPGLAGGRYEQYF

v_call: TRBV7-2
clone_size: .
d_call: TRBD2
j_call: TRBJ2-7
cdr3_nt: TGTGCCAGCAGCTTAGCAACCGGGACTAGCGGGAGGTCTCTCTACGAGCAGTACTTC
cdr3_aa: CASSLATGTSGRSLYEQYF

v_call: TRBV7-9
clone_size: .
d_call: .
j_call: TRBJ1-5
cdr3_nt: TGTGCCAGCAGCAAAGGGAGCCAGCCCCAGCATTTT
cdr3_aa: CASSKGSQPQHF

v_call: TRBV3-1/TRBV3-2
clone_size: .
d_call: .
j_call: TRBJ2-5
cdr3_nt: TGTGCCAGCAGCGGCGCTCGGGGTTCCGATTGGTACTTC
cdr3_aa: CASSGARGSDWYF

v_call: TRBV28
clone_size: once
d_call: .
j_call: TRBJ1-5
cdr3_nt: TGTGCCAGCAGCCCCGCCCTCGGGAGCAATCAGCCCCAGCATTTT
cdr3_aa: CASSPALGSNQPQHF

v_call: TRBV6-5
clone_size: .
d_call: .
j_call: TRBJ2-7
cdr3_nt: TGTGCCAGCACTTTAGGACAGAGCTCCTACGAGCAGTACTTC
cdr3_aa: CASTLGQSSYEQYF

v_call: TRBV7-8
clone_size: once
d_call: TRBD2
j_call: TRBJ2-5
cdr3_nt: TGTGCCAGCAGCTTAGGGACTAGGTTTCAGACCCAGTACTTC
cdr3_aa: CASSLGTRFQTQYF

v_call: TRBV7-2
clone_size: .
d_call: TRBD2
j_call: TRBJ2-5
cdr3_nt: TGTGCCAGCAGCTCGCGACTAGCGGGAATGGGGGAGACCCAGTACTTC
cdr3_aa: CASSSRLAGMGETQYF

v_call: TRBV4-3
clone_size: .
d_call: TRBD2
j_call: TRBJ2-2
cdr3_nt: TGCGCCAGCAGCCAAGCCCCCCCCCTACTAGCGGGAGGGATAACCGGGGAGCTGTTTTTT
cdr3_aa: CASSQAPPLLAGGITGELFF

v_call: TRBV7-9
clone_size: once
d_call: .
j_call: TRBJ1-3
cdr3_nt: TGTGCCAGCAGCTTACAGGGATTGCCTGGAAACACCATATATTTT
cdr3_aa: CASSLQGLPGNTIYF

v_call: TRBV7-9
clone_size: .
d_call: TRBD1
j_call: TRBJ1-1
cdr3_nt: TGTGCCAGCAGCCTCCCCCGGGGCGGACAGGAGAACACTGAAGCTTTCTTT
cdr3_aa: CASSLPRGGQENTEAFF

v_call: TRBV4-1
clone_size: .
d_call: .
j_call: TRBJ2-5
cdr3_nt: TGCGCCAGCAGCCTGGGGCAGCTGAAGGGGGCGGGACGCCAAGAGACCCAGTACTTC
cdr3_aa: CASSLGQLKGAGRQETQYF

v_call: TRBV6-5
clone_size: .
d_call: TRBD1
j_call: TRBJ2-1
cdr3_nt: TGTGCCAGCAGTTCCCGGGACAGGGCAGGCCGCAATGAGCAGTTCTTC
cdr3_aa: CASSSRDRAGRNEQFF

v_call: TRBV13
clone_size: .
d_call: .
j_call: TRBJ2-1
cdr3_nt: TGTGCCAGCAGCTTAAGGGACTTTCCAAGTTCCTACAATGAGCAGTTCTTC
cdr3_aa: CASSLRDFPSSYNEQFF

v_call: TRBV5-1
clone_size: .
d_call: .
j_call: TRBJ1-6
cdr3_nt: TGCGCCAGCAGCTTGGCCGGTGATGTCAATTCACCCCTCCACTTT
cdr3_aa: CASSLAGDVNSPLHF

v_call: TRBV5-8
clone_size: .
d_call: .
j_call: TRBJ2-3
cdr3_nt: TGTGCCAGCAGCTTGGACCAGAATACGCAGTATTTT
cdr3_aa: CASSLDQNTQYF

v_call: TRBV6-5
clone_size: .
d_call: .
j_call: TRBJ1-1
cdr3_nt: TGTGCCAGCATTGTTATTCTAGGCCCTGAAGCTTTCTTT
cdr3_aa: CASIVILGPEAFF

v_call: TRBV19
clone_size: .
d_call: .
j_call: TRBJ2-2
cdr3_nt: TGTGCCAGTAGCGAGCAGGGGGGAGGCGGGGAGCTGTTTTTT
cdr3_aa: CASSEQGGGGELFF

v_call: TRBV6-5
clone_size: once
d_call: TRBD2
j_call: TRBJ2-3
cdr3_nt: TGTGCCAGCAGAAGGGGAGGGGGCACAGATACGCAGTATTTT
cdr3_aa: CASRRGGGTDTQYF

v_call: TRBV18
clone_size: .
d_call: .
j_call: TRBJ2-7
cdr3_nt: TGTGCCAGCTCTCGCTACTCTGGACACTCTATCTCCGAGCAGTACTTC
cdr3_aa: CASSRYSGHSISEQYF

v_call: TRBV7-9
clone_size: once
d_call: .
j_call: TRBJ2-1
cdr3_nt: TGTGCCAGCAGCTTCAAAAAACAAGAGCAGTTCTTC
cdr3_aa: CASSFKKQEQFF

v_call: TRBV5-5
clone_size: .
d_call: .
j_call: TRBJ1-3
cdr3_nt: TGTGCCAGCAGCTTGGGTTTGGGCCGCTCTGGAAACACCATATATTTT
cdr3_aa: CASSLGLGRSGNTIYF

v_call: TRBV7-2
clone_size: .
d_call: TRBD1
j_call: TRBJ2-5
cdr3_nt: TGTGCCAGCAGCTTAGGTCCGACAGGGCTTAAGACCCAGTACTTC
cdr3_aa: CASSLGPTGLKTQYF

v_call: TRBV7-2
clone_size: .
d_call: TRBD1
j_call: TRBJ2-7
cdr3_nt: TGTGCCAGCAGTCAAAGCGGCCGGACAGGGGGTTCCTACGAGCAGTACTTC
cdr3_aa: CASSQSGRTGGSYEQYF

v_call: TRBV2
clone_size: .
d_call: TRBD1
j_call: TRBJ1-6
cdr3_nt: TGTGCCAGCAGTGAAGCCGGGACAGATAGTTCACCCCTCCACTTT
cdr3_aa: CASSEAGTDSSPLHF

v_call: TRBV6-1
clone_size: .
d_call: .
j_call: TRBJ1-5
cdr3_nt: TGTGCCAGCAGTGAGTCGTATGATCAGCCCCAGCATTTT
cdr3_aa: CASSESYDQPQHF

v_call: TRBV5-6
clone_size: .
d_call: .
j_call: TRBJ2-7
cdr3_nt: TGTGCCAGCAGCTCCCCTAGCGTTTCCTACGAGCAGTACTTC
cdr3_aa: CASSSPSVSYEQYF

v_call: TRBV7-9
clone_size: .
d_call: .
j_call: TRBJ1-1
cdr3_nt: TGTGCCAGCAGCTCCCACGAGATCCGGGGGGCCCGGACTGAAGCTTTCTTT
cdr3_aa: CASSSHEIRGARTEAFF

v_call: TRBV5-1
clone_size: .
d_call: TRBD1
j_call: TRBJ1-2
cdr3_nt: TGCGCCAGCAGCTTGTCGGCAGGGGGGAATGGCTACACCTTC
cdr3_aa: CASSLSAGGNGYTF

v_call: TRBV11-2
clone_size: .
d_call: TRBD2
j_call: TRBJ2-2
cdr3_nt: TGTGCCAGCAGCTTAAGACTAGCGGGAGGGCTTGGGGAGCTGTTTTTT
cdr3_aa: CASSLRLAGGLGELFF

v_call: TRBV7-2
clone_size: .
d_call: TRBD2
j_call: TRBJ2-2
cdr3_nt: TGTGCCAGCAGCTTAAGGGAGGGAGGAGTGTGGCGAGACACCGGGGAGCTGTTTTTT
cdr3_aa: CASSLREGGVWRDTGELFF

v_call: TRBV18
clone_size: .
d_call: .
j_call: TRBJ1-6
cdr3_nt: TGTGCCAGCTCACCACGAGGGGGTGTGGATTCACCCCTCCACTTT
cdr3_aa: CASSPRGGVDSPLHF

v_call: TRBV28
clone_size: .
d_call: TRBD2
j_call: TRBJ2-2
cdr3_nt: TGTGCCAGCAGGCCCTCCAGACTAGCGGGAGGCGCGAACACCGGGGAGCTGTTTTTT
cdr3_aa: CASRPSRLAGGANTGELFF

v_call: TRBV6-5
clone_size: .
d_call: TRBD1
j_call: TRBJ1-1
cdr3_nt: TGTGCCAGCAGGGACAGGGTGTCGAACACTGAAGCTTTCTTT
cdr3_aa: CASRDRVSNTEAFF

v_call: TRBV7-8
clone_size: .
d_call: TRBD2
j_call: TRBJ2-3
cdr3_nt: TGTGCCAGCAGCATCCGAGCGGGAGGGCTAGGCACAGATACGCAGTATTTT
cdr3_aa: CASSIRAGGLGTDTQYF

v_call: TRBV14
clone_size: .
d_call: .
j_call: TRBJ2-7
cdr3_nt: TGTGCCAGCAGCCGAGCAGGGGTAAGGTCCTACGAGCAGTACTTC
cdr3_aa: CASSRAGVRSYEQYF

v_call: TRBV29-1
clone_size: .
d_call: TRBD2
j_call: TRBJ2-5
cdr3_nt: TGCAGCGTTTTACTAGCGGGAGGGCCTAGGCAAGAGACCCAGTACTTC
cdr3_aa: CSVLLAGGPRQETQYF